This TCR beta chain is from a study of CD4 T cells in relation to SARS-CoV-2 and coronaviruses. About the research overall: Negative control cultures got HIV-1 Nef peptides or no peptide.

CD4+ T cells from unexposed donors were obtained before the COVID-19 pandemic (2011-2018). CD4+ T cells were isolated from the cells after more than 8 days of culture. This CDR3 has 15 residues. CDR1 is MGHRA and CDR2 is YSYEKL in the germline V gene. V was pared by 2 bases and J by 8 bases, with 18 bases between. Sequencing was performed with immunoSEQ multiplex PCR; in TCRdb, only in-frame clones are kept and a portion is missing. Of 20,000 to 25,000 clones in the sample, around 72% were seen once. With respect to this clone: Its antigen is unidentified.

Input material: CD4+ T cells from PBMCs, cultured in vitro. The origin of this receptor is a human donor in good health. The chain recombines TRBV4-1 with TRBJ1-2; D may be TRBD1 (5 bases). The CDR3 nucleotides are TGCGCCAGCAGCCAAAACTCCGGGACCCGGTTGGGCTACACCTTC. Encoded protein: CASSQNSGTRLGYTF.